Each of the 10 T cell receptor beta chains below was sequenced from the same sample in a study of blood T cell repertoires in COVID-19. Some clones are missing from TCRdb's copy, which holds only in-frame ones; the method was immunoSEQ multiplex PCR. The table includes about 300,000 clones, less than 85% detected once. Sequencing was carried out using PBMCs or T cells enriched from blood (not recorded which). The receptors shown here come from a woman between 50 and 59 years old who had recovered from COVID-19.

The V and J genes are TRBV12-5 and TRBJ2-3; D is possibly TRBD2 (5 bases). There are 14 residues in the CDR3. The V end lost 5 bases, the J end lost 2 bases, and 11 bases lay between the germline ends. Germline V gene sequence: CDR1 LGHNT, CDR2 FRNRAP. The CDR3 region is CASGHSASTDTQYF. The CDR3 bases are TGTGCTAGTGGTCATAGCGCATCCACAGATACGCAGTATTTT.

The rearrangement links TRBV5-4 to TRBJ1-2; no clear D gene. The CDR3 covers 13 residues. Germline V gene data show CDR1 as SGHNT and CDR2 as YYREEE (reference sequence). V was pared by 0 bases and J by 8 bases, with 11 bases between. In DNA, the CDR3 is TGTGCCAGCAGCTTGGCTACGGTTTTGGGCTACACCTTC. This encodes CASSLATVLGYTF. Filled out from reference TRBV5-4 and TRBJ1-2, the complete variable domain reads ETGVTQSPTHLIKTRGQQVTLRCSSQSGHNTVSWYQQALGQGPQFIFQYYREEENGRGNFPPRFSGLQFPNYSSELNVNALELDDSALYLCASSLATVLGYTFGSGTRLTVV.

J is TRBJ2-7 and V is TRBV14; D is unresolved. Trimming removed 5 bases from V and 5 bases from J, with 13 bases in between. This CDR3 has 13 amino acids. Germline lookup yields CDR1 SGHDN and CDR2 FVKESK. CDR3 bases: TGTGCCAGCAGCGCCAACCTCCGGGACGAGCAGTACTTC. Translated: CASSANLRDEQYF.

The chain joins TRBV5-1 to TRBJ2-7; 7 nucleotides match TRBD2. Germline CDR1 is SGHRS and CDR2 is YFSETQ. CDR3 length: 18 residues. J gave up 0 bases and V 0 bases, and 12 bases lay outside the gene matches. The CDR3 protein is CASSLGPVSGVSSYEQYF. DNA of the CDR3: TGCGCCAGCAGCTTGGGACCCGTCAGCGGGGTAAGCTCCTACGAGCAGTACTTC.

The V and J genes are TRBV14 and TRBJ1-2; tentative D call: TRBD1 (6 bases). Trimming stripped 4 bases from V and 4 bases from J, with 13 bases between. Germline assignment: CDR1 SGHDN and CDR2 FVKESK. The CDR3 length is 14 residues. The CDR3 protein is CASSRETGFYGYTF. Here the CDR3 DNA reads TGTGCCAGCAGCCGAGAAACAGGGTTCTATGGCTACACCTTC.

The rearrangement uses TRBV5-6 and TRBJ1-6, with 8 nucleotides matching TRBD1. This CDR3 contains 15 residues. Trimming removed 2 bases from V and 7 bases from J; junction bases left unmatched: 5. The germline V gene has CDR1 SGHDT and CDR2 YYEEEE. The CDR3 region has the DNA TGTGCCAGCAGCTTACGACAGGGGTCGAATTCACCCCTCCACTTT. Protein sequence: CASSLRQGSNSPLHF.

The gene calls are TRBV24-1 and TRBJ2-3; TRBD1 matches 10 bases. With V trimmed by 4 bases and J by 3 bases, 3 bases remained unmatched. This CDR3 comprises 15 residues. The germline V gene has CDR1 KGHDR and CDR2 SFDVKD. The CDR3 nucleotides are TGTGCCACCAGTGAAGGACAGGGGGAAACAGATACGCAGTATTTT. Translating gives CATSEGQGETDTQYF.

The chain employs TRBV28 and TRBJ2-7; tentatively, D is TRBD2 (6 bases). Germline V gene lookup returns CDR1 MDHEN and CDR2 SYDVKM. The CDR3 contains 16 residues. The V and J ends lost 5 bases and 2 bases respectively, with 19 bases between them. The CDR3 nucleotides read TGTGCCAGCAGTCCAGGGTTTGGAGGGGCGGCCTACGAGCAGTACTTC. Protein sequence: CASSPGFGGAAYEQYF.

V gene TRBV3-1 (or the pseudogene TRBV3-2) combines with J gene TRBJ1-2; 7 nucleotides agree with TRBD1. CDR3 length: 18 residues. With V trimmed by 0 bases and J by 2 bases, 12 bases remained unmatched. Germline V CDR1 and CDR2: LGHDT, YNNKEL (reference sequence). The CDR3 loop is CASSQDKGRRGRNYGYTF. The CDR3 region has the DNA TGTGCCAGCAGCCAAGATAAAGGTCGGAGGGGGCGAAACTATGGCTACACCTTC.

The rearrangement joins TRBV19 to TRBJ1-2; D is ambiguous. Deletions cut 4 bases from V and 3 bases from J, with 15 bases between. The germline gives CDR1 LNHDA, CDR2 SQIVND (reference sequence). The CDR3 is 15 residues long. The CDR3 region has the DNA TGTGCCAGTAGTACCCCCTCATCGCGGGACTATGGCTACACCTTC. Amino acid sequence: CASSTPSSRDYGYTF.